The present T cell receptor beta chain was sequenced within a study of blood T cell repertoires in COVID-19. For the study at large: Acute and convalescent COVID-19 samples came from the United States, Italy and Spain. Nucleic acid was either cDNA or gDNA, and it came from T cells, B-cell-depleted T cells, or PBMCs.

Original data processing: Amplification with reference gene primers provided the estimates of nucleated cell counts. The assay was immunoSEQ multiplex PCR, and TCRdb's table has in-frame clones only and misses some. The V and J calls and the clone size are those of that table, but D and trimming were determined from the DNA. The sample lists approximately 260,000 clones, 89% seen once, with roughly 4.5% in the top ten. This TCR was sampled from a woman in her thirties or forties who had recovered from COVID-19. The specimen sequenced was peripheral blood.

Here the CDR3 DNA reads TGCAGCGTGGGGAGTCTAGCGATCAAAGAGACCCAGTACTTC. Its protein product is CSVGSLAIKETQYF. V and J are TRBV29-1 and TRBJ2-5; tentative D call: TRBD2 (6 bases). The CDR3 is made up of 14 amino acids. In germline, CDR1 is SQVTM, CDR2 ANQGSEA. V gave up 6 bases and J gave up 3 bases, with 17 bases separating them. The whole variable domain, remainder taken from reference TRBV29-1 and TRBJ2-5, is SAVISQKPSRDICQRGTSLTIQCQVDSQVTMMFWYRQQPGQSLTLIATANQGSEATYESGFVIDKFPISRPNLTFSTLTVSNMSPEDSSIYLCSVGSLAIKETQYFGPGTRLLVL.